This TCR beta chain appears in the sequencing data of a study of blood T cell repertoires in COVID-19. In the study overall: Sample material is recorded as cDNA or gDNA derived from T cells, B-cell-depleted T cells, or PBMCs.

Assay: immunoSEQ multiplex PCR; the TCRdb copy retains only in-frame clones and omits some. The profile covers over 85,000 clones, with around 87% appearing a single time and 3% taken by the ten largest. With 2 bases removed from V and 4 bases from J, the gap between germline ends came to 14 bases. The CDR3 runs 14 residues. Germline CDR1 is SQVTM and CDR2 is ANQGSEA. The chain combines TRBV29-1 with TRBJ1-2; D call uncertain. Sequences were obtained from peripheral blood. The origin of this receptor is a man aged 45-60 years with active or convalescent COVID-19. The DNA of the CDR3 is TGCAGCGTTGAAAAACCAGAGAGGGCCTATGGCTACACCTTC. Its translation: CSVEKPERAYGYTF. Combining the CDR3 with reference TRBV29-1 and TRBJ1-2 gives the whole variable domain SAVISQKPSRDICQRGTSLTIQCQVDSQVTMMFWYRQQPGQSLTLIATANQGSEATYESGFVIDKFPISRPNLTFSTLTVSNMSPEDSSIYLCSVEKPERAYGYTFGSGTRLTVV.